This TCR beta chain is drawn from a study of radiotherapy plus CTLA-4 blockade in lung cancer. Study details: Among all patients, about 19% showed objective responses, while approximately 30% had disease control.

This clone was observed once. Germline V gene lookup returns CDR1 LNHDA and CDR2 SQIVND (reference sequence). V was trimmed by 6 bases and J by 6 bases, leaving 24 bases between them. This CDR3 is 17 amino acids long. TCRdb's copy holds only in-frame clones and misses some; the assay was immunoSEQ multiplex PCR. The data hold 81,000 or so clones, with around 81% observed a single time. This chain joins TRBV19 and TRBJ1-5, with D maybe TRBD1 (5 bases). The origin of this receptor is a human donor with non-small cell lung cancer whose response to radiotherapy plus ipilimumab could not be evaluated. Some clones in this sample may be carry-over from other donors' samples. Source: peripheral blood, taken from a patient treated with radiotherapy plus ipilimumab. The CDR3 DNA reads as TGTGCCAGTAGGGGGCCAGGGATGGGGATTCCACGTCAGCCCCAGCATTTT. Its protein is CASRGPGMGIPRQPQHF.